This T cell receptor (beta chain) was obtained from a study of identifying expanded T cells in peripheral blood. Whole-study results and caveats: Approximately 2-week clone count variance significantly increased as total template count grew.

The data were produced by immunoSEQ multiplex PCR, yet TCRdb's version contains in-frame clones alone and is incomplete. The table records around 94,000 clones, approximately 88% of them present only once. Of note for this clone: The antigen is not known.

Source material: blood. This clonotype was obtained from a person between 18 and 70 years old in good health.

CDR3 region: CASSKGPAGDPTDTQYF. CDR3 DNA sequence: TGTGCCAGCAGCAAAGGGCCAGCGGGAGACCCCACAGATACGCAGTATTTT. The gene calls are TRBV21-1 and TRBJ2-3; TRBD2 reflects the table's D call only, with no check against the DNA. TRBV21-1 is labeled a pseudogene. The CDR3 runs 17 residues.